This T cell receptor (beta chain) was captured by sequencing in a study of cytomegalovirus exposure and HLA in healthy donors. Study-wide background: There were around 390 genotyped donors. Of these, roughly 86% fell in the genetic ancestry cluster associated with self-reported Caucasian donors. Regarding the study as a whole: Presence/absence analyses assumed roughly uniform sequencing depth across donors, which may not hold. Most TCR sequences were uncommon, yet certain public TCRs appeared in many donors.

The PCR had 60 Vbeta and 13 Jbeta primers. Sequenced by immunoSEQ multiplex PCR; TCRdb stores in-frame clones only, minus some. The table has about 220,000 clones, over 60% seen once. Germline CDR1 is MDHEN and CDR2 is SYDVKM. The CDR3 contains 19 residues. V shed 6 bases and J 5 bases; nucleotides not matched to a gene: 24. Turning to this clone: No antigen is known for it.

The receptor comes from a male donor in good health and CMV-seronegative. The sample comprised PBMCs. V usage is TRBV28 and J usage is TRBJ2-5; the match to TRBD2 covers 7 bases. The CDR3 coding sequence is TGTGCCAGCAGATCAACCACCTCTAGCGGAGAGGGAGGTTGGGAGACCCAGTACTTC. It encodes CASRSTTSSGEGGWETQYF.